This TCR beta chain came from a study of patients and donors after allogeneic stem cell transplantation. This clonotype was seen at least ten times. There are 14 residues in the CDR3. With 2 bases clipped from V and 0 bases from J, the junction kept 0 bases outside the gene matches. Looked up from germline, CDR1 is ENHRY and CDR2 is SYGVKD. TCRdb re-called the RT-PCR reads through MiXCR, storing one row per CDR3 protein. Of 110,000 or so distinct CDR3 sequences listed, approximately 40% were seen once; the top ten hold around 30%. V is TRBV10-3 and J is TRBJ1-1; 7 bases match TRBD1. The sequenced material came from blood, either unsorted or a sorted T cell fraction (not recorded which). The sequence was obtained from a human donor who was either an allogeneic HSCT recipient or a stem cell or donor lymphocyte infusion donor (not recorded which). It is not recorded whose cells these are; they may come from a transplant donor. This CDR3 is CAISEQGVNTEAFF. CDR3 bases: TGTGCCATCAGTGAGCAGGGGGTGAACACTGAAGCTTTCTTT.